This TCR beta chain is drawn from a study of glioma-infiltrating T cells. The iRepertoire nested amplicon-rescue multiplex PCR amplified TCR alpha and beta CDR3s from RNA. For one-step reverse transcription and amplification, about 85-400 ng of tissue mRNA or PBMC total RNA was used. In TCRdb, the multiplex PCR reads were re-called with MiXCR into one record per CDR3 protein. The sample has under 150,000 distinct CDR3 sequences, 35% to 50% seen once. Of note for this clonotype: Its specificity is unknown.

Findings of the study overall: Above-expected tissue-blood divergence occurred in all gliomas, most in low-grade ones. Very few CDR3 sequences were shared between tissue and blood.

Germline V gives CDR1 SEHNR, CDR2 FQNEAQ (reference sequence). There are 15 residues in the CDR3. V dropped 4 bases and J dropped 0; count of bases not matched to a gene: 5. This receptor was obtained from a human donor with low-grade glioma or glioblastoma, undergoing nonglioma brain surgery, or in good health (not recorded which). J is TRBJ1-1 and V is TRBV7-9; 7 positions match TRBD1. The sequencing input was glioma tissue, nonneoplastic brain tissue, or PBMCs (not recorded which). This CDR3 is CASSYTRGMNTEAFF. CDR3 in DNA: TGTGCCAGCAGCTATACCAGGGGGATGAACACTGAAGCTTTCTTT.